Below are 5 T cell receptor beta chains sequenced from a single sample in a study of blood T cell repertoires in COVID-19. Assay: immunoSEQ multiplex PCR; the TCRdb copy retains only in-frame clones and omits some. The sample yields approximately 270,000 clones, approximately 85% seen once. The source material was PBMCs or T cells enriched from blood (not recorded which). All receptors derive from a woman in her 50s who had recovered from COVID-19.

CDR3 bases: TGTGCCAGTAGTTCACAGGGGGTAAACACTGAAGCTTTCTTT. It specifies CASSSQGVNTEAFF. The gene calls are TRBV19 and TRBJ1-1; TRBD1 aligns across 8 bases. V shed 5 bases and J 2 bases; nucleotides not matched to a gene: 4. The CDR3 length is 14 residues. Per germline, CDR1 LNHDA and CDR2 SQIVND (reference sequence).

The CDR3 DNA reads TGTGCTAGTGGTTCAGACAGGGATGAGGAGACCCAGTACTTC. Residues: CASGSDRDEETQYF. The genes are TRBV12-5 and TRBJ2-5; 7 bases fit TRBD1. The CDR3 is made up of 14 amino acids. Germline V lookup: CDR1 LGHNT, CDR2 FRNRAP. J gave up 5 bases and V 4 bases, and 7 bases lay outside the gene matches.

The chain carries TRBV27 and TRBJ1-3; a possible D gene is TRBD1 (6 bases). From germline, CDR1 is MNHEY and CDR2 SMNVEV (reference sequence). The V gene lost 3 bases and the J gene lost 8 bases, with 17 bases spanning the gap. This CDR3 contains 15 residues. CDR3 loop: CASSLAGTPADTIYF. The CDR3 DNA sequence: TGTGCCAGCAGTTTGGCCGGGACACCCGCGGACACCATATATTTT.

The chain uses TRBV5-1 and TRBJ1-4; maybe TRBD1 (5 bases). Germline values: CDR1 SGHRS, CDR2 YFSETQ. The CDR3 runs to 15 residues. Trimming removed 4 bases at V and 6 bases at J, with 16 bases between. Here the CDR3 DNA reads TGCGCCAGCAGCGACTTTTTAGGGGCGGATGAAAAACTGTTTTTT. The encoded protein is CASSDFLGADEKLFF. The full variable domain, completed using reference TRBV5-1 and TRBJ1-4, is KAGVTQTPRYLIKTRGQQVTLSCSPISGHRSVSWYQQTPGQGLQFLFEYFSETQRNKGNFPGRFSGRQFSNSRSEMNVSTLELGDSALYLCASSDFLGADEKLFFGSGTQLSVL.

This chain uses TRBV27 with TRBJ2-2, with unresolved D. The germline V gene has CDR1 MNHEY and CDR2 SMNVEV (reference sequence). The CDR3 has 12 residues. Trimming shortened V by 6 bases and J by 7 bases, and 9 bases separated the two germline ends. The CDR3 DNA reads as TGTGCCAGCAGGTCGGCGGTCGGGGAGCTGTTTTTT. Translated: CASRSAVGELFF.